The entry below gives a single T cell receptor (beta chain) sequence along with its context. No antigen is known for it. Nothing much larger sits one base from this clone, and base qualities are not available. TCRbeta CDR3 regions were amplified from genomic DNA using the immunoSEQ Assay, a bias-controlled multiplex PCR. For the original study's pipeline: Nucleated cell counts per sample were estimated from amplification of reference gene primers within the assay. Sequence reads were collapsed and filtered to measure the absolute abundance of every unique TCRbeta CDR3 rearrangement. For each sample, productive Simpson clonality was calculated as the square root of Simpson's diversity index over productive rearrangements. Here the immuneACCESS table is served through TCRdb, limited to in-frame sequences with V and J called. Missing clones are a known gap in these copies; in checked studies unresolved V genes cover under half, and the rest lacks a known reason. The V and J calls and clone size are taken from that table; D and trimming were inferred from the DNA. This sample gives approximately 390,000 clones in total; roughly 86% of them show up just once. About 2.1% of the sample lies in the top ten.

The sample belongs to a study of blood T cell repertoires in COVID-19 (dated by TCRdb to 2020 to 2022). Notes on the research overall: The collaborator samples originated in the United States, Italy and Spain and spanned the acute and convalescent phases of COVID-19. The material from the prospective study consisted of cDNA or gDNA derived from T cells, B-cell-depleted T cells, or PBMCs. Deeply sampled blood TCRbeta repertoires from subjects exposed to, actively infected with, or recovered from COVID-19 were included in the dataset. The repertoires were released in a freely available public database intended as a resource for research on the immune response to SARS-CoV-2. Samples came from the ongoing ImmuneRACE study (first 160 participants) plus 1,254 subjects from 6 global collaborators. Sample metadata almost always included a de-identified subject ID, COVID-19 status, age in years and sex. Where available, HLA class I and class II types were taken from metadata supplied by the sample provider and were not determined by assay-based typing.

Study-wide conclusions, independent of this receptor: The amount of clinical and demographic metadata varied by source and participant and was provided uncurated.

V trim: 4 bases; J trim: 3 bases; unmatched bases: 11. From a lookup of the germline V gene, CDR1 and CDR2 are MNHNS and SASEGT. Its CDR3 holds 16 amino acids, cysteine through phenylalanine. The only DNA kept is the CDR3, 48 bases in frame from the first base. One collaborating source in Seattle enrolled patients during active infection and followed them longitudinally through the course of disease. Whole blood was collected in K2EDTA tubes by collaborating institutions according to the institutions' own protocols. Collaborator samples were shipped for TCRbeta analysis as frozen whole blood, isolated PBMCs, or DNA extracted from either sample type.

The sequence derives from an older woman with COVID-19, enrolled during active disease. This chain joins TRBV6-1 to TRBJ2-7, with 8 bases in between that match TRBD2. The source material was peripheral blood. The DNA reads TGTGCCAGCAGTGTATTCGGGGGGGCCGGAAACTACGAGCAGTACTTC. This yields the protein CASSVFGGAGNYEQYF.